This T cell receptor (beta chain) is from a study of T cell repertoires in cytomegalovirus infection. Study-wide context: Shared public TCR beta signatures pointed to both CMV infection and a matching HLA type. Overall study results and limits: Totalled public TCR beta family frequency picked out people who carried CMV plus the relevant HLA. HLA-C-restricted CMV clonotypes gave the most frequent clonotype in two of eight donors.

From the reads, TCRdb called clonotypes with MiXCR, one entry per CDR3 protein. The profile shows around 430,000 distinct CDR3 sequences, 42% of them singletons. The CDR3 spans 15 residues. In germline, CDR1 is SGHTA, CDR2 FQGNSA. The ends were cut back, 6 bases at V and 1 base at J, with 10 bases in the middle. This clonotype was detected many times. Its antigen is still unknown. The material sequenced was cultured PBMCs, taken from culture after CMV antigen stimulation. The source is a human donor in good health (CMV status not recorded). Some clones in this sample may be carry-over from other donors' samples. The chain is built from TRBV7-2 and TRBJ2-6; possible D gene TRBD1, 6 bases. The CDR3 DNA reads as TGTGCCAGCAGTTCCAGGGGTTCTGGGGCCAACGTCCTGACTTTC. Its protein product is CASSSRGSGANVLTF.